This T cell receptor (beta chain) is drawn from a study of blood T cell repertoires in COVID-19. Authors' analysis steps: Nucleated cell counts were estimated from reference gene primer amplification. The data were produced by immunoSEQ multiplex PCR, yet TCRdb's version contains in-frame clones alone and is incomplete. V, J and clone size are taken as reported in that table, and D and trimming were inferred from the DNA itself. The profile shows more than 200,000 clones, roughly 87% of them singletons. The sequencing sample was made of peripheral blood. The clonotype originates from a human donor in a cohort sampled during active COVID-19.

The CDR3 protein is CASSEGLAGRETQYF. The CDR3 DNA reads as TGTGCCAGCAGTGAGGGACTAGCGGGGCGGGAGACCCAGTACTTC. The V gene is TRBV27, the J gene TRBJ2-5, with 13 bases identical to TRBD2. This CDR3 is 15 amino acids long. Germline values: CDR1 MNHEY, CDR2 SMNVEV (reference sequence). J gave up 5 bases and V 5 bases, and 5 bases lay outside the gene matches.